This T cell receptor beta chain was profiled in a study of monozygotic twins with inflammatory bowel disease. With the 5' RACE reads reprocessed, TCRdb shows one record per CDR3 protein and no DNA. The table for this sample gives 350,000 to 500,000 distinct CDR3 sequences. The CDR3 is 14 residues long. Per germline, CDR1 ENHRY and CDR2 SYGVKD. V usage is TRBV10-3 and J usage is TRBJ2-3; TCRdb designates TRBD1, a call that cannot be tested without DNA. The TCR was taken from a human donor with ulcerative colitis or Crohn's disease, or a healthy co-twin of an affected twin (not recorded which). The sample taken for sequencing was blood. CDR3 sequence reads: CAIIADRFTDTQYF.